Listed below are T cell receptor beta chains from one sample, sequenced in a study of cytomegalovirus exposure and HLA in healthy donors. Generated by immunoSEQ multiplex PCR, the TCRdb table keeps only in-frame clones and is missing some. Among 60,000 to 90,000 clones listed, 94% were seen once. Sequencing used PBMCs. These receptors were obtained from a woman aged 18 to 35 in good health and CMV-seronegative. Both conserved end residues are part of each CDR3. Fields, in order: D gene, J gene, V gene, CDR3 protein, CDR3 DNA. A D gene is named only where the DNA matches it firmly.

>TRBD1|TRBJ2-3|TRBV29-1
CSAPRDSSLTQYF
TGCAGCGCTCCCCGGGACAGTTCGTTAACGCAGTATTTT
>-|TRBJ2-1|TRBV9
CASSVISGTGEQFF
TGTGCCAGCAGCGTTATATCGGGGACTGGCGAGCAGTTCTTC
>-|TRBJ1-2|TRBV23-1
CASIRLWRLGFDGYTF
TGCGCCAGCATTCGACTCTGGAGGCTGGGGTTCGATGGCTACACCTTC
>TRBD2|TRBJ2-3|TRBV5-1
CASSVGGLAGGQPDTQYF
TGCGCCAGCAGCGTAGGGGGACTAGCGGGGGGACAGCCGGATACGCAGTATTTT
>TRBD1|TRBJ1-4|TRBV30
CAWSGTGLLNEKLFF
TGTGCCTGGAGTGGGACAGGGCTTCTGAATGAAAAACTGTTTTTT
>TRBD2|TRBJ2-5|TRBV28
CASRSRRTSGGAAETQYF
TGTGCCAGCAGGTCCCGGCGGACTAGCGGGGGGGCCGCAGAGACCCAGTACTTC
>-|TRBJ1-6|TRBV30
CAWDPGASPLHF
TGTGCCTGGGACCCAGGGGCTTCACCCCTCCACTTT
>TRBD1|TRBJ1-1|TRBV7-6
CASSSGTGPIGEAFF
TGTGCCAGCAGCTCCGGGACAGGCCCCATCGGTGAAGCTTTCTTT
>-|TRBJ2-3|TRBV2
CASSEALRHRDSADTQYF
TGTGCCAGCAGTGAAGCGCTTCGTCACAGGGATTCGGCAGATACGCAGTATTTT
>TRBD1|TRBJ2-1|TRBV6-1
CASSGRQGSNYNEQFF
TGTGCCAGCAGTGGTAGACAGGGGTCAAACTACAATGAGCAGTTCTTC
>-|TRBJ1-1|TRBV5-1
CASTRWGDAEAFF
TGCGCCAGCACCCGGTGGGGGGACGCTGAAGCTTTCTTT
>-|TRBJ2-7|TRBV7-2
CASSLGTIGPYEQYF
TGTGCCAGCAGCTTGGGGACAATAGGGCCCTACGAGCAGTACTTC
>-|TRBJ1-1|TRBV19
CASSTSRGQRTEAFF
TGTGCCAGTAGTACCTCCAGGGGTCAGAGGACTGAAGCTTTCTTT
>-|TRBJ2-3|TRBV5-1
CASSLTDTQYF
TGCGCCAGCAGCCTCACAGATACGCAGTATTTT
>-|TRBJ2-3|TRBV1
CTSSQETGVSSGPWSTDTQYF
TGCACCAGCAGCCAAGAGACCGGGGTCTCTAGCGGCCCCTGGAGCACAGATACGCAGTATTTT
>-|TRBJ1-1|TRBV6-5
CASSYGQPNTEAFF
TGTGCCAGCAGTTACGGGCAGCCGAACACTGAAGCTTTCTTT